The clone carrying this T cell receptor (beta chain) was observed a few times. These data belong to a study of patients and donors after allogeneic stem cell transplantation. One entry per CDR3 protein results from TCRdb running MiXCR on the RT-PCR reads. The table shows about 960,000 distinct CDR3 sequences, with more than 15% occurring only once. The specimen was blood, either unsorted or a sorted T cell fraction (not recorded which). The receptor's source is a human donor who was either an allogeneic HSCT recipient or a stem cell or donor lymphocyte infusion donor (not recorded which). It is not recorded whose cells these are; they may come from a transplant donor.

The CDR3 region is CATRTGGSAATNEKLFF. CDR3 nucleotides: TGTGCCACCCGGACAGGGGGATCCGCCGCAACTAATGAAAAACTGTTTTTT. V usage is TRBV10-3 and J usage is TRBJ1-4; 10 positions match TRBD1. Trimming at V came to 10 bases and at J to 0 bases, leaving 11 bases not matched to a gene. The CDR3 sequence is 17 residues long. Germline CDR1 ENHRY, CDR2 SYGVKD.